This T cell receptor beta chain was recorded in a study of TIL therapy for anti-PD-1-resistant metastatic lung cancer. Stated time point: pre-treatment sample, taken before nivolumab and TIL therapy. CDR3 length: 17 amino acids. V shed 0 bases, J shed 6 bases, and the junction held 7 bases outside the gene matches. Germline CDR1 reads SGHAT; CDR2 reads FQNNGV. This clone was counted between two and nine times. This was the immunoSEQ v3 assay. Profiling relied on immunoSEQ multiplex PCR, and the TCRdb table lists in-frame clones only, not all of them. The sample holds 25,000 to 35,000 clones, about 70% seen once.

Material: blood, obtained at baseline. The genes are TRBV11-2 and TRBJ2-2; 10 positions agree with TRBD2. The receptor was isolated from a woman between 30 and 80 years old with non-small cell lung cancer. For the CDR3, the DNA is TGTGCCAGCAGCTTAGACGAGCTAGCGGGAGTTGCCGGGGAGCTGTTTTTT. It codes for CASSLDELAGVAGELFF.